This T cell receptor (beta chain) was documented in a study of metastatic and nonmetastatic thyroid tumors. The entire patient cohort was treatment-naive prior to thyroid surgery. TCRdb re-called the PCR reads with MiXCR. The sample holds 23,000 or so clones; roughly 27% are singletons and the top ten take 13% to 15%. In germline, CDR1 is SGHRS, CDR2 YFSETQ. This CDR3 region has 13 residues. Trimming left V 5 bases short and J 6 bases short, with 15 bases between. Sequencing was done on a sample of tumor tissue. This chain links TRBV5-1 with TRBJ2-7, with D maybe TRBD2 (6 bases). The clonotype was recovered from a male donor with papillary thyroid cancer or a benign thyroid nodule (not recorded which). Some clones in this sample may be carry-over from other donors' samples. The CDR3 protein is CASSVGGTGEQYF. As DNA, the CDR3 is TGCGCCAGCAGTGTCGGCGGGACTGGCGAGCAGTACTTC.